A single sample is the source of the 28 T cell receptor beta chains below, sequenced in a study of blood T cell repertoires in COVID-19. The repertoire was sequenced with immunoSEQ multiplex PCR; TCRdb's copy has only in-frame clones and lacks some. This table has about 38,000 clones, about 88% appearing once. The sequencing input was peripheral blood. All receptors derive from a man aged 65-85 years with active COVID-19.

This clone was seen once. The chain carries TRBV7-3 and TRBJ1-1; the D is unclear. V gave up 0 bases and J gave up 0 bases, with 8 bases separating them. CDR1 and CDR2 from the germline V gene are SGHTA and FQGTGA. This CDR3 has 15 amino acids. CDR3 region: CASSLTPVMNTEAFF. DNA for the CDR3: TGTGCCAGCAGCTTAACGCCGGTGATGAACACTGAAGCTTTCTTT.

The DNA for the CDR3 is TGTGCCAGCAGTTTAGGGGGCTTAAACCAGCCCCAGCATTTT. Protein product: CASSLGGLNQPQHF. The chain carries TRBV28 and TRBJ1-5; D is possibly TRBD1 (6 bases). CDR3 size: 14 residues. CDR1 and CDR2 (germline): MDHEN, SYDVKM. V lost 2 bases and J 7 bases, leaving 12 bases between the germline ends.

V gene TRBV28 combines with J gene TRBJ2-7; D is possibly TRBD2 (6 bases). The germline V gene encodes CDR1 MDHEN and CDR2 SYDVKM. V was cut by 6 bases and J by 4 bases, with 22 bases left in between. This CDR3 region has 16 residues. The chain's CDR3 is CASSPNRGSGSYEQYF. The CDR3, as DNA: TGTGCCAGCAGCCCCAACCGGGGTAGCGGCTCGTACGAGCAGTACTTC.

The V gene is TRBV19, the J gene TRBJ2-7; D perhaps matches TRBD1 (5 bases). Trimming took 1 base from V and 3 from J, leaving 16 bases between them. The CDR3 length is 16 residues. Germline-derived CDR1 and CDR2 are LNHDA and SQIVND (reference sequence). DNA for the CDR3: TGTGCCAGTAGTATAGCAGGCCAGGGAAGAAACTACGAGCAGTACTTC. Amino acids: CASSIAGQGRNYEQYF.

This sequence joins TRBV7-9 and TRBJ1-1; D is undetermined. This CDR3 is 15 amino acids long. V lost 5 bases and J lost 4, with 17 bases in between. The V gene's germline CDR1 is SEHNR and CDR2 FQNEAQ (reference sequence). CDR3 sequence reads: CASSPRLGIGTEAFF. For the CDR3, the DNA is TGTGCCAGCAGCCCGAGACTCGGAATTGGCACTGAAGCTTTCTTT.

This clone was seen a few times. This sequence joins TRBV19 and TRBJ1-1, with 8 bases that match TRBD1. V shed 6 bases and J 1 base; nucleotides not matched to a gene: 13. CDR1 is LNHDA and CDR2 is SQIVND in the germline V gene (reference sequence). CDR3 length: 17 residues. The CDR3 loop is CASRPQGGVFGNTEAFF. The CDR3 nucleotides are TGTGCCAGTAGACCACAGGGGGGCGTTTTTGGGAACACTGAAGCTTTCTTT.

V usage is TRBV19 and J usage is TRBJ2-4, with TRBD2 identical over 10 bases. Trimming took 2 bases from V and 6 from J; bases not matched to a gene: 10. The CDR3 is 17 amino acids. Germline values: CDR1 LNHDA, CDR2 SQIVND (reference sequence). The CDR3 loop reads CASSIIAGGPGGNIQYF. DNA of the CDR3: TGTGCCAGTAGTATAATAGCGGGAGGCCCTGGGGGAAACATTCAGTACTTC.

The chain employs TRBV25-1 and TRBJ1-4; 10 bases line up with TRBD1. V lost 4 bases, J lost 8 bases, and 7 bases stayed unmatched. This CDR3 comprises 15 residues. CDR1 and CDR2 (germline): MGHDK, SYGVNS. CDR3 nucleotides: TGTGCCAGCAGTGGCGGGACAGGGGAAGTGGAAAAACTGTTTTTT. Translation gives CASSGGTGEVEKLFF.

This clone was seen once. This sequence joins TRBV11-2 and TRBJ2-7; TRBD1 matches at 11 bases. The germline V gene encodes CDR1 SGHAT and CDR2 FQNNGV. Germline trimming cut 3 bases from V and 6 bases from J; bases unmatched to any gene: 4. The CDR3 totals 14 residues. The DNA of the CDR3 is TGTGCCAGCAGCTTGGACAGGGGGCATCGCGAGCAGTACTTC. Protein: CASSLDRGHREQYF.

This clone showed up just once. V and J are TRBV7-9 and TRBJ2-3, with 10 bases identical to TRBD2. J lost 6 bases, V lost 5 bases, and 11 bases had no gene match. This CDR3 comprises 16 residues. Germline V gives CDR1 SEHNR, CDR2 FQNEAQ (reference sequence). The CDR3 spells CASSHRTSGLVDTQYF. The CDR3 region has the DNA TGTGCCAGCAGCCATCGGACTAGCGGACTTGTTGATACGCAGTATTTT.

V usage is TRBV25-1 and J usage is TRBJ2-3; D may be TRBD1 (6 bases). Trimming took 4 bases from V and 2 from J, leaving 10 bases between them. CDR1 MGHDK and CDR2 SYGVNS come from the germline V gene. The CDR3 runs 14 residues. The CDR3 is CASSVQGITDTQYF. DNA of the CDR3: TGTGCCAGCAGTGTACAGGGCATCACAGATACGCAGTATTTT.

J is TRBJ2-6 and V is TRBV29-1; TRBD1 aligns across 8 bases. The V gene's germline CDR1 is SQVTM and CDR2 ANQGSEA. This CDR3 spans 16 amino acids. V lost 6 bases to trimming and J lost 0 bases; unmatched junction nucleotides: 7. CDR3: CSVVTGAHSGANVLTF. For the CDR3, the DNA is TGCAGCGTGGTGACAGGGGCCCACTCTGGGGCCAACGTCCTGACTTTC.

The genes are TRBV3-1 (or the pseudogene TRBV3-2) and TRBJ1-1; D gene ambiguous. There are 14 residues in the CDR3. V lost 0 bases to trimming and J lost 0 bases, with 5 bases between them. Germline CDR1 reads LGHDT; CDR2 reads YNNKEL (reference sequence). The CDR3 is CASSQEAVNTEAFF. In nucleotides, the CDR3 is TGTGCCAGCAGCCAAGAAGCGGTGAACACTGAAGCTTTCTTT.

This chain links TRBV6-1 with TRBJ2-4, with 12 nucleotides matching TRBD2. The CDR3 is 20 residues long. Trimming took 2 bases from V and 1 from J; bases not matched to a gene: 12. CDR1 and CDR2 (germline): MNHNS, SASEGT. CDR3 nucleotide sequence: TGTGCCAGCAGTGAAAGAGGACTAGCGGGATCCCGGCGGGCCAAAAACATTCAGTACTTC. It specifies CASSERGLAGSRRAKNIQYF.

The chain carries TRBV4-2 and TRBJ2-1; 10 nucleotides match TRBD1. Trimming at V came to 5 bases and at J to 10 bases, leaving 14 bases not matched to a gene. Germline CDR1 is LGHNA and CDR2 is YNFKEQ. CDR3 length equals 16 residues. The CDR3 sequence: CASSDRDRGPLREQFF. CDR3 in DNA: TGTGCCAGCAGCGACCGGGACAGGGGTCCCTTGCGGGAGCAGTTCTTC.

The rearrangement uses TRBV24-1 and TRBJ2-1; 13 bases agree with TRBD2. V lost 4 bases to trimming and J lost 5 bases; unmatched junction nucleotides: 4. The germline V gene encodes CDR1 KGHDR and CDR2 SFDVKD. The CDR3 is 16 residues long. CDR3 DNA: TGTGCCACCAGTGAGCTGGGACTAGCGGGAAACAATGAGCAGTTCTTC. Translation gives CATSELGLAGNNEQFF.

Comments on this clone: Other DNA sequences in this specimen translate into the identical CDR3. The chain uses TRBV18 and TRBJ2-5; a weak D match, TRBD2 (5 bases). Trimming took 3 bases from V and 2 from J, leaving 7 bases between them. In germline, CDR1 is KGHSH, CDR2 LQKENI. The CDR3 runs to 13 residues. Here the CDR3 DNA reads TGTGCCAGCTCACCGAGCGGACAAGAGACCCAGTACTTC. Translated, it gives CASSPSGQETQYF.

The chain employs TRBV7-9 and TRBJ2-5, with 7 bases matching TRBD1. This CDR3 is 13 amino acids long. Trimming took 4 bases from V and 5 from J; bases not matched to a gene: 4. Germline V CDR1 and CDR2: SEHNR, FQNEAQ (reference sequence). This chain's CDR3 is CASSSQGKETQYF. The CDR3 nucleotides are TGTGCCAGCAGCTCACAGGGGAAGGAGACCCAGTACTTC.

CDR3 nucleotide sequence: TGTGCCAGCAGGGTAAAAAGGGGGCCGGAAAATGTATATGGCTACACCTTC. Translating it yields CASRVKRGPENVYGYTF. The chain joins TRBV2 to TRBJ1-2; 7 nucleotides match TRBD1. The CDR3 runs 17 residues. CDR1 is SNHLY, CDR2 FYNNEI, per germline. The trim removed 6 bases at V and 5 bases at J, leaving 18 bases unmatched.

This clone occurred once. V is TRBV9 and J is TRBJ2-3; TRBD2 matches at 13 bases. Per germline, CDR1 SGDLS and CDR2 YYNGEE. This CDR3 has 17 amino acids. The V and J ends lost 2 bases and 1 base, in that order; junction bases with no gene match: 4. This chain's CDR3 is CASSVTGTSGGTDTQYF. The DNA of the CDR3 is TGTGCCAGCAGCGTGACTGGGACTAGCGGGGGCACAGATACGCAGTATTTT.

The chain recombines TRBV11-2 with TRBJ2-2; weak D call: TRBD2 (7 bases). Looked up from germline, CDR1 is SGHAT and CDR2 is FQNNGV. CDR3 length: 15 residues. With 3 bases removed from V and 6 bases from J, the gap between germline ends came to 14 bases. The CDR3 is CASSLLGGQAGELFF. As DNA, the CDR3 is TGTGCCAGCAGCTTGTTGGGGGGGCAGGCCGGGGAGCTGTTTTTT.

The CDR3 DNA reads as TGTGCCAGCAGCGTGCGACAGGGGGCGAATGAAAAACTGTTTTTT. Translation: CASSVRQGANEKLFF. This chain uses TRBV14 with TRBJ1-4; 10 bases agree with TRBD1. The CDR3 loop spans 15 amino acids. Trimming removed 5 bases from V and 5 bases from J; junction bases left unmatched: 5. Germline CDR1 reads SGHDN; CDR2 reads FVKESK.

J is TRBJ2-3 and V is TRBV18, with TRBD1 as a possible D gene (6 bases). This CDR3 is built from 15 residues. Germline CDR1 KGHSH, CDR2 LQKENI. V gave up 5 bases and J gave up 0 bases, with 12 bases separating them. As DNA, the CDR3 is TGTGCCAGCTCAGATTGGACAGCTAGCACAGATACGCAGTATTTT. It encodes CASSDWTASTDTQYF.

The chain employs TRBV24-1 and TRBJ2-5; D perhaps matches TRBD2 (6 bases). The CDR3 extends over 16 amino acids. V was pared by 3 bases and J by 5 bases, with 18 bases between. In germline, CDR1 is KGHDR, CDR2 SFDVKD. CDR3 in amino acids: CATSDSRAGYMETQYF. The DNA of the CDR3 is TGTGCCACCAGTGATAGTAGGGCGGGGTATATGGAGACCCAGTACTTC.

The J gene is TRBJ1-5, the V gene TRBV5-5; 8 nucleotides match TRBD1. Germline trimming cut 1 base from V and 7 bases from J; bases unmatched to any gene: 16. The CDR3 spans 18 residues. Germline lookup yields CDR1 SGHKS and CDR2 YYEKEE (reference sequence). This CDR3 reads CASSLTTSRQGTSQPQHF. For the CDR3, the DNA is TGTGCCAGCAGCTTGACGACCAGCCGACAGGGGACCAGCCAGCCCCAGCATTTT.

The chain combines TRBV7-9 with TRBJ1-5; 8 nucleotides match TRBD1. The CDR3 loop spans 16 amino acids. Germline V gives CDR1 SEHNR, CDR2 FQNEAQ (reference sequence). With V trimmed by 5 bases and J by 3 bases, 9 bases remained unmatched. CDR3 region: CASSRLQGGINQPQHF. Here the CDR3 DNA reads TGTGCCAGCAGCCGGTTACAGGGGGGAATCAATCAGCCCCAGCATTTT.

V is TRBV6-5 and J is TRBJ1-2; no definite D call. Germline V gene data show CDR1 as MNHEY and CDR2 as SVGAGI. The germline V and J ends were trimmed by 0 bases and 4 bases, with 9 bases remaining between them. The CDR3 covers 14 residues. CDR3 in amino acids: CASSYSPVGYGYTF. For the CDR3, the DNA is TGTGCCAGCAGTTACTCGCCGGTTGGCTATGGCTACACCTTC.

CDR3 DNA: TGTGCCAGCAGCTTAGCGTCTCTCGGCAGGGGTACTGAAGCTTTCTTT. Translation: CASSLASLGRGTEAFF. The chain uses TRBV7-9 and TRBJ1-1; perhaps TRBD1 as D (6 bases). This CDR3 is built from 16 residues. V lost 0 bases and J 5 bases, leaving 16 bases between the germline ends. CDR1 is SEHNR and CDR2 is FQNEAQ in the germline V gene (reference sequence).